One T cell receptor (beta chain) is described in this entry. The PCR had 60 Vbeta and 13 Jbeta primers. Only in-frame clones appear in the TCRdb table, and some are missing; sequencing was by immunoSEQ multiplex PCR. The table lists approximately 100,000 clones, 70% to 75% of them singletons, with over 2.5% in the top ten. V dropped 3 bases and J dropped 4; count of bases not matched to a gene: 3. This CDR3 is built from 14 residues. Germline CDR1 MGHDK, CDR2 SYGVNS. The data derive from a study of cytomegalovirus exposure and HLA in healthy donors. Sequenced material: PBMCs. The clonotype originates from a female donor in good health and CMV-seronegative. The gene calls are TRBV25-1 and TRBJ2-1, with TRBD2 matching over 7 bases. CDR3 protein: CASSDISGYNEQFF. DNA of the CDR3: TGTGCCAGCAGTGACATTAGCGGGTACAATGAGCAGTTCTTC.